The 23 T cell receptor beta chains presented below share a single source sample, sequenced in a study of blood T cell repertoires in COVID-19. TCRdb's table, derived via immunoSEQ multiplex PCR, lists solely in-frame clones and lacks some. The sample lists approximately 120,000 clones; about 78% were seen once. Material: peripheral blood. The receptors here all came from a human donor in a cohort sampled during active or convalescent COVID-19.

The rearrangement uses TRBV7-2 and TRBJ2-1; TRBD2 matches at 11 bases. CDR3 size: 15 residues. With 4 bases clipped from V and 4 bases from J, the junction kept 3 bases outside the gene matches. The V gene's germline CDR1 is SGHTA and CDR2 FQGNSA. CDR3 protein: CASSSSGGPYNEQFF. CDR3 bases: TGTGCCAGCAGCTCTAGCGGGGGGCCATACAATGAGCAGTTCTTC.

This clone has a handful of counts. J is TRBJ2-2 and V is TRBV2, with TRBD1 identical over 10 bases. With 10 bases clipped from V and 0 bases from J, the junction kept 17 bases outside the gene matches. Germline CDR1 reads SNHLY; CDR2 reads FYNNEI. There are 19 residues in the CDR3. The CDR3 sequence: CATSLERDRGFTNTGELFF. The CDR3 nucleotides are TGTGCCACCTCACTTGAACGGGACAGGGGATTTACGAACACCGGGGAGCTGTTTTTT.

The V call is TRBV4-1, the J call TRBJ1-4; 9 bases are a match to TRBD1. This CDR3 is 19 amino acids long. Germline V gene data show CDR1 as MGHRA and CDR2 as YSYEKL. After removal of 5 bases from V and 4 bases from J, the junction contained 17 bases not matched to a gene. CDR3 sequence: CASSSKRNLRQGVNEKLFF. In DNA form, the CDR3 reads TGCGCCAGCAGCTCCAAGAGGAACTTAAGACAGGGGGTTAATGAAAAACTGTTTTTT.

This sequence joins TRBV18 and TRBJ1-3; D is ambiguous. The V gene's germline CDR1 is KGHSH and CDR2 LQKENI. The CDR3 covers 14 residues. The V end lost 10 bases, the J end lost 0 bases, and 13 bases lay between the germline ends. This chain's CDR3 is CATPRSGSGNTIYF. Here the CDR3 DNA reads TGTGCCACCCCCCGGTCGGGCTCTGGAAACACCATATATTTT.

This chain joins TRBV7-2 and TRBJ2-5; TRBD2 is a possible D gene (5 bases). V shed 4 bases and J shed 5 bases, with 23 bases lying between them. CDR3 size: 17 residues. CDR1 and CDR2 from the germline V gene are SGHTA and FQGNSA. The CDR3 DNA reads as TGTGCCAGCAGCTACGACTCGCTTATTTCGGGGTTGGAGACCCAGTACTTC. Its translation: CASSYDSLISGLETQYF.

CDR3 residues: CASSSRASEDNEQFF. The CDR3, as DNA: TGTGCCAGCAGTTCCCGGGCTAGCGAGGACAATGAGCAGTTCTTC. The chain employs TRBV6-6 and TRBJ2-1; a possible D gene is TRBD2 (6 bases). Trimming took off 4 bases at V and 5 bases at J, with 15 bases between the two ends. The CDR3 runs to 15 residues. From germline, CDR1 is MNHNY and CDR2 SVGAGI (reference sequence).

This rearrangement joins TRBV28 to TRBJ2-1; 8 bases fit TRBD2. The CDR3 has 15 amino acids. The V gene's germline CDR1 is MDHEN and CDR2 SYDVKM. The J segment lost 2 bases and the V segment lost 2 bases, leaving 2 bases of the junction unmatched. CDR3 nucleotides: TGTGCCAGCAGTTTAGCGGGAGGCCCCTACAATGAGCAGTTCTTC. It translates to CASSLAGGPYNEQFF.

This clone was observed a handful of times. CDR3 region: CATSPRDYSNQPQHF. CDR3 DNA: TGTGCCACCAGCCCCCGGGATTATAGCAATCAGCCCCAGCATTTT. The genes are TRBV15 and TRBJ1-5; no definite D call. V lost 5 bases to trimming and J lost 0 bases, with 11 bases between them. The CDR3 totals 15 residues. Germline-derived CDR1 and CDR2 are LNHNV and YYDKDF (reference sequence).

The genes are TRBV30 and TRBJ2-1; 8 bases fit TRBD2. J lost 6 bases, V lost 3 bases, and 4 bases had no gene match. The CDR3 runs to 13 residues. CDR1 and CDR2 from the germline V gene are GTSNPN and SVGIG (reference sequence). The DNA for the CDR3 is TGTGCCTGGAGCCGGACTAGCCCCAATGAGCAGTTCTTC. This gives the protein CAWSRTSPNEQFF. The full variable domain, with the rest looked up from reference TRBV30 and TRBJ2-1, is SQTIHQWPATLVQPVGSPLSLECTVEGTSNPNLYWYRQAAGRGLQLLFYSVGIGQISSEVPQNLSASRPQDRQFILSSKKLLLSDSGFYLCAWSRTSPNEQFFGPGTRLTVL.

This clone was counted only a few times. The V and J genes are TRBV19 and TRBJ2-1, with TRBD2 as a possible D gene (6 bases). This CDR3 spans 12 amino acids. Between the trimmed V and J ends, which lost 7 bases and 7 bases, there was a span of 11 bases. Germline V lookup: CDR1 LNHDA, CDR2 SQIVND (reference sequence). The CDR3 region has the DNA TGTGCCAGTAAGGAGGGAGGTAATGAGCAGTTCTTC. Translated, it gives CASKEGGNEQFF.

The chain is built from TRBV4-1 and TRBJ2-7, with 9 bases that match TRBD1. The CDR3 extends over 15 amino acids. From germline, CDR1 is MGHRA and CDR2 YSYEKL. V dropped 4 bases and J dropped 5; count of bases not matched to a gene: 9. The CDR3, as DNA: TGCGCCAGCAGCCCCGGACAGGGGCCCTTTCACGAGCAGTACTTC. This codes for CASSPGQGPFHEQYF.

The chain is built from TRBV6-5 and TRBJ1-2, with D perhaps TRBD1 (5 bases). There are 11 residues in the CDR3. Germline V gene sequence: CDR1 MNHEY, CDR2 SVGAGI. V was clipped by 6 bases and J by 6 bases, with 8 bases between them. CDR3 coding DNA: TGTGCCAGCAGAGGGGTGGATGGCTACACCTTC. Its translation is CASRGVDGYTF.

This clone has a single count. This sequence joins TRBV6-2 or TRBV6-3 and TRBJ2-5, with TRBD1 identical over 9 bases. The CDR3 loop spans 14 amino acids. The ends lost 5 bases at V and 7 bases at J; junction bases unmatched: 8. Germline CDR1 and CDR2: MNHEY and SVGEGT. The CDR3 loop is CASSPGQGGGTQYF. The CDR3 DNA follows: TGTGCCAGCAGTCCGGGACAGGGAGGCGGGACCCAGTACTTC.

CDR3 sequence reads: CSVDPGLAVQAIDTQYF. The DNA for the CDR3 is TGCAGCGTTGACCCGGGACTAGCGGTCCAAGCTATAGATACGCAGTATTTT. V gene TRBV29-1 combines with J gene TRBJ2-3, with TRBD2 matching 11 bases. Trimming at V came to 3 bases and at J to 5 bases, leaving 13 bases not matched to a gene. Germline-derived CDR1 and CDR2 are SQVTM and ANQGSEA. The CDR3 has 17 amino acids.

CDR3 residues: CASSLGGKQGSEKLFF. The CDR3 DNA follows: TGTGCCAGCAGCTTGGGTGGTAAACAGGGGTCTGAAAAACTGTTTTTT. The rearrangement uses TRBV5-4 and TRBJ1-4, with 7 bases matching TRBD1. This CDR3 contains 16 residues. Germline assignment: CDR1 SGHNT and CDR2 YYREEE (reference sequence). Trimming removed 0 bases from V and 7 bases from J; junction bases left unmatched: 9.

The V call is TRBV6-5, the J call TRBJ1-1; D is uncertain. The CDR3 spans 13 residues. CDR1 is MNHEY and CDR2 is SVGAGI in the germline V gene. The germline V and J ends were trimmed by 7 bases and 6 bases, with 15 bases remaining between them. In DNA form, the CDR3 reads TGTGCCAGCATTCAGGCCACGCGTCCTGAAGCTTTCTTT. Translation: CASIQATRPEAFF.

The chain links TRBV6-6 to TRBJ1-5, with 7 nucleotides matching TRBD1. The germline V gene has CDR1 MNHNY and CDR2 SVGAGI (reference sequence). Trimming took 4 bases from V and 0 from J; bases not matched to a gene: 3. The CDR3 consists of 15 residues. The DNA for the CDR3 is TGTGCCAGCAGTTGGCAGGGGGTTAGCAATCAGCCCCAGCATTTT. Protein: CASSWQGVSNQPQHF.

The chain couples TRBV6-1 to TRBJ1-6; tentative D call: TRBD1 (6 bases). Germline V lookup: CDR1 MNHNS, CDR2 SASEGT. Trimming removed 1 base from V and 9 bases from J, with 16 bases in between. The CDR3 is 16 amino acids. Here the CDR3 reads CASSEGSFRGFSPLHF. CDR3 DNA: TGTGCCAGCAGTGAAGGATCATTCAGGGGATTTTCACCCCTCCACTTT.

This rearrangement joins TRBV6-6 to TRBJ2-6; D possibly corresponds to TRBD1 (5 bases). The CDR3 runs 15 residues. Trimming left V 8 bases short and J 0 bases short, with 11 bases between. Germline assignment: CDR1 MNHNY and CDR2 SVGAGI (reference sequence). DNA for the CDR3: TGTGCCAGCTTTAGGGGAAGCTCTGGGGCCAACGTCCTGACTTTC. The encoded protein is CASFRGSSGANVLTF.

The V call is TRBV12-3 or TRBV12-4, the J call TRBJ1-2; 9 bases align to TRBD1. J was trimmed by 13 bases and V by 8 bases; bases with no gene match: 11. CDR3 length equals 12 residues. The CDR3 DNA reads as TGTGCCAGCTCGGACAGGGGCTATGGGGGCACCTTC. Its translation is CASSDRGYGGTF.

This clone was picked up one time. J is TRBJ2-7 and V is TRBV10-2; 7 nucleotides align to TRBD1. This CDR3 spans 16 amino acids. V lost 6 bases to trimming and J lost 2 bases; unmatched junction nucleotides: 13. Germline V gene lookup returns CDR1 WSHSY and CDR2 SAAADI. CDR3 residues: CASRTLTDRATYEQYF. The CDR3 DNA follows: TGCGCCAGCAGGACACTGACTGACAGGGCCACCTACGAGCAGTACTTC.

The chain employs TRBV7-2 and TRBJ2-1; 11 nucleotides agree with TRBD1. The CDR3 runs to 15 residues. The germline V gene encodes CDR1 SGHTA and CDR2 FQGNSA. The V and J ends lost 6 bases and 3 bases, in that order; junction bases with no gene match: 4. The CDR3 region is CASRDRGLVYNEQFF. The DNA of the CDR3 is TGTGCCAGCAGGGACAGGGGGCTTGTCTACAATGAGCAGTTCTTC.

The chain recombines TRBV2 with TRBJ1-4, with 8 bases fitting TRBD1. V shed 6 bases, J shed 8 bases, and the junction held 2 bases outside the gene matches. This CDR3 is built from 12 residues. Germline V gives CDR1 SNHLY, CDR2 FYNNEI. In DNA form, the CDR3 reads TGTGCCAGCAGGGCAGGGGGCGAAAAACTGTTTTTT. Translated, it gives CASRAGGEKLFF.